Presented here are 32 T cell receptor beta chains from one specimen sequenced in a study of cytomegalovirus exposure and HLA in healthy donors. PCR used 60 Vbeta primers and 13 Jbeta primers. This table comes from immunoSEQ multiplex PCR, and its TCRdb copy is limited to in-frame clones, with some not included. Its table records over 70,000 clones. Sequencing was carried out using PBMCs. The origin of the receptors is a woman aged 40-49 years in good health and CMV-seropositive.

The chain combines TRBV4-1 with TRBJ1-2, with a weak D call TRBD1 (6 bases). Germline values: CDR1 MGHRA, CDR2 YSYEKL. V was trimmed by 0 bases and J by 7 bases, leaving 15 bases between them. CDR3 length equals 15 residues. The CDR3 is CASSQEQGFGPGYTF. The CDR3, as DNA: TGCGCCAGCAGCCAAGAACAGGGTTTCGGTCCTGGCTACACCTTC.

The genes are TRBV7-3 and TRBJ1-2, with 9 bases lining up with TRBD1. The CDR3 consists of 13 residues. Germline assignment: CDR1 SGHTA and CDR2 FQGTGA. V shed 5 bases and J 8 bases; nucleotides not matched to a gene: 6. The CDR3 DNA sequence: TGTGCCAGCAGCGCCGGGACAGGGATCGGCTACACCTTC. It encodes CASSAGTGIGYTF. Looking up the rest from reference TRBV7-3 and TRBJ1-2 gives the full variable domain: GAGVSQTPSNKVTEKGKYVELRCDPISGHTALYWYRQSLGQGPEFLIYFQGTGAADDSGLPNDRFFAVRPEGSVSTLKIQRTERGDSAVYLCASSAGTGIGYTFGSGTRLTVV.

The chain uses TRBV2 and TRBJ1-2; 9 positions match TRBD1. The germline gives CDR1 SNHLY, CDR2 FYNNEI. The CDR3 length is 14 residues. V was pared by 5 bases and J by 2 bases, with 3 bases of the junction left unmatched. The CDR3 DNA follows: TGTGCCAGCAGTCCCGGGACAGGGAACTATGGCTACACCTTC. This sequence encodes CASSPGTGNYGYTF.

Its frequency marks this clone as medium-sized. The CDR3 DNA follows: TGTGCCAGTACCCCAGGACAGGCCCGGAGGGAAGCTTTCTTT. This sequence encodes CASTPGQARREAFF. This chain connects TRBV19 to TRBJ1-1; 7 positions match TRBD1. CDR1 LNHDA and CDR2 SQIVND come from the germline V gene (reference sequence). Trimming took 7 bases from V and 8 from J; bases not matched to a gene: 13. The CDR3 loop spans 14 amino acids.

The rearrangement uses TRBV28 and TRBJ2-7, with D possibly matching TRBD1 (5 bases). This CDR3 region has 13 residues. Germline V gene sequence: CDR1 MDHEN, CDR2 SYDVKM. The V end lost 7 bases, the J end lost 3 bases, and 13 bases lay between the germline ends. DNA of the CDR3: TGTGCCAGCATAGCTCAGGGTCACTACGAGCAGTACTTC. Translated: CASIAQGHYEQYF.

The chain is built from TRBV12-5 and TRBJ2-3, with 12 positions matching TRBD2. Trimming at V came to 5 bases and at J to 2 bases, leaving 2 bases not matched to a gene. Germline values: CDR1 LGHNT, CDR2 FRNRAP. The CDR3 runs 15 residues. The CDR3 sequence is CASGGLAGITDTQYF. DNA of the CDR3: TGTGCTAGTGGTGGACTAGCGGGGATCACAGATACGCAGTATTTT.

The V and J genes are TRBV6-5 and TRBJ1-3; 9 bases are a match to TRBD1. V shed 4 bases, J shed 2 bases, and the junction held 6 bases outside the gene matches. In germline, CDR1 is MNHEY, CDR2 SVGAGI. There are 16 residues in the CDR3. CDR3 sequence: CASSFTGTGTGNTIYF. For the CDR3, the DNA is TGTGCCAGCAGTTTCACCGGGACAGGGACTGGAAACACCATATATTTT.

To note about this clone: The CDR3 ends on some other residue instead of the conserved phenylalanine or tryptophan, so this is likely a read error. The CDR3 reads CASSLGERGFHSYEQYL. In DNA form, the CDR3 reads TGTGCCAGCAGCCTCGGGGAGCGGGGGTTTCACTCCTACGAGCAGTACCTC. This chain links TRBV7-2 with TRBJ2-7, with TRBD2 identical over 8 bases. This CDR3 comprises 17 residues. Germline V CDR1 and CDR2: SGHTA, FQGNSA. V dropped 5 bases and J dropped 0; count of bases not matched to a gene: 12.

The chain joins TRBV28 to TRBJ1-3; weak D call: TRBD1 (6 bases). This CDR3 is 12 amino acids long. Germline CDR1 reads MDHEN; CDR2 reads SYDVKM. The germline V and J ends were trimmed by 8 bases and 7 bases, with 12 bases remaining between them. CDR3 amino acids: CASPSQGNTIYF. Written as DNA, the CDR3 is TGTGCCAGCCCCTCTCAGGGGAACACCATATATTTT. Full variable domain (outside the CDR3, taken from reference TRBV28 and TRBJ1-3): DVKVTQSSRYLVKRTGEKVFLECVQDMDHENMFWYRQDPGLGLRLIYFSYDVKMKEKGDIPEGYSVSREKKERFSLILESASTNQTSMYLCASPSQGNTIYFGEGSWLTVV.

This chain connects TRBV6-1 to TRBJ2-7, with D possibly being TRBD1 (5 bases). The CDR3 is made up of 14 amino acids. The ends were cut back, 5 bases at V and 4 bases at J, with 15 bases in the middle. The germline V gene has CDR1 MNHNS and CDR2 SASEGT. The CDR3 protein is CASSLGPSEYEQYF. The CDR3 DNA sequence: TGTGCCAGCAGTTTGGGGCCCTCTGAGTACGAGCAGTACTTC.

The CDR3 sequence: CASSDDETGELFF. The CDR3 coding sequence is TGTGCCAGCAGTGATGATGAGACCGGGGAGCTGTTTTTT. The chain links TRBV6-4 to TRBJ2-2, with D unclear. This CDR3 is 13 amino acids long. In germline, CDR1 is MRHNA, CDR2 SNTAGT. V was pared by 3 bases and J by 5 bases, with 7 bases between.

The chain uses TRBV5-1 and TRBJ2-3; tentatively, D is TRBD2 (5 bases). The CDR3 contains 16 residues. V was clipped by 0 bases and J by 2 bases, with 13 bases between them. Germline V gene sequence: CDR1 SGHRS, CDR2 YFSETQ. The CDR3 sequence: CASSLERRADTDTQYF. CDR3 DNA sequence: TGCGCCAGCAGCTTGGAACGGCGGGCCGACACAGATACGCAGTATTTT.

The rearrangement links TRBV4-3 to TRBJ2-5, with unresolved D. CDR3 length: 15 amino acids. Trimming took 4 bases from V and 5 from J, leaving 17 bases between them. Germline CDR1 reads LGHNA; CDR2 reads YSLEER. The CDR3 sequence is CASSPLFSPRETQYF. CDR3 nucleotides: TGCGCCAGCAGCCCATTGTTCAGTCCGCGGGAGACCCAGTACTTC.

The chain joins TRBV5-1 to TRBJ2-7; TRBD2 aligns across 12 bases. There are 16 residues in the CDR3. Germline CDR1 reads SGHRS; CDR2 reads YFSETQ. Germline trimming cut 4 bases from V and 0 bases from J; bases unmatched to any gene: 5. The chain's CDR3 is CASSIPTSGGSYEQYF. CDR3 coding DNA: TGCGCCAGCAGCATCCCGACTAGCGGGGGCTCCTACGAGCAGTACTTC. The whole variable domain, remainder taken from reference TRBV5-1 and TRBJ2-7, is KAGVTQTPRYLIKTRGQQVTLSCSPISGHRSVSWYQQTPGQGLQFLFEYFSETQRNKGNFPGRFSGRQFSNSRSEMNVSTLELGDSALYLCASSIPTSGGSYEQYFGPGTRLTVT.

The rearrangement links TRBV6-5 to TRBJ2-6, with D maybe TRBD2 (6 bases). The V end was cut by 6 bases, the J end by 4 bases, with 13 bases between. The CDR3 loop spans 15 amino acids. Germline V lookup: CDR1 MNHEY, CDR2 SVGAGI. The CDR3 region is CASRRGGSGANVLTF. In DNA form, the CDR3 reads TGTGCCAGCAGAAGGGGAGGCTCCGGGGCCAACGTCCTGACTTTC.

The chain carries TRBV6-5 and TRBJ2-3; 8 bases fit TRBD2. The CDR3 runs to 14 residues. Germline trimming cut 8 bases from V and 5 bases from J; bases unmatched to any gene: 9. Per the germline V gene, CDR1 is MNHEY and CDR2 is SVGAGI. The CDR3 bases are TGTGCCAGCTCTCCAGCGGGAGTAGAAGATACGCAGTATTTT. It encodes CASSPAGVEDTQYF.

This chain connects TRBV7-2 to TRBJ1-1; 7 nucleotides line up with TRBD1. CDR1 SGHTA and CDR2 FQGNSA come from the germline V gene. The CDR3 contains 16 residues. Trimming cost V 7 bases and J 0 bases; bases outside gene matches: 11. Written as DNA, the CDR3 is TGTGCCAGCAAGAGACAGGGCAATCTCATGAACACTGAAGCTTTCTTT. Translation gives CASKRQGNLMNTEAFF.

CDR3: CASSLTSGSSYNEQFF. The CDR3 bases are TGTGCCAGCAGCTTAACTAGCGGGAGCTCCTACAATGAGCAGTTCTTC. The gene calls are TRBV11-2 and TRBJ2-1, with 11 bases fitting TRBD2. The V gene end was trimmed by 2 bases and the J gene end by 0 bases; junction bases not matched to a gene: 0. The CDR3 covers 16 residues. The germline V gene has CDR1 SGHAT and CDR2 FQNNGV.

CDR3 nucleotides: TGCGCCAGCAGTTTAGCGGGACAGACAAACTATGGCTACACCTTC. Encoded protein: CASSLAGQTNYGYTF. The J gene is TRBJ1-2, the V gene TRBV4-1; 7 bases are shared with TRBD1. Looked up from germline, CDR1 is MGHRA and CDR2 is YSYEKL. The CDR3 runs 15 residues. The V gene end was trimmed by 6 bases and the J gene end by 2 bases; junction bases not matched to a gene: 9.

The chain combines TRBV29-1 with TRBJ2-1; 7 nucleotides agree with TRBD2. This CDR3 is built from 12 residues. Per the germline V gene, CDR1 is SQVTM and CDR2 is ANQGSEA. J lost 9 bases, V lost 6 bases, and 8 bases had no gene match. The CDR3 spells CSVRTSGVEQFF. The CDR3 DNA is TGCAGCGTCAGGACTAGTGGCGTTGAGCAGTTCTTC.

Here the CDR3 DNA reads TGTGCCAGCAGCCGAACCGGGACAGGGCGGAACATTCAGTACTTC. It yields the protein CASSRTGTGRNIQYF. V usage is TRBV5-6 and J usage is TRBJ2-4; TRBD1 aligns across 9 bases. CDR1 is SGHDT and CDR2 is YYEEEE in the germline V gene. J gave up 7 bases and V 4 bases, and 9 bases lay outside the gene matches. This CDR3 spans 15 amino acids.

The genes are TRBV10-3 and TRBJ1-3; weak D call: TRBD1 (5 bases). Germline V gene data show CDR1 as ENHRY and CDR2 as SYGVKD. The CDR3 is made up of 13 amino acids. Between the trimmed V and J ends, which lost 4 bases and 2 bases, there was a span of 6 bases. The CDR3 nucleotides read TGTGCCATCAGTGTGGACACTGGAAACACCATATATTTT. Translating gives CAISVDTGNTIYF.

This chain joins TRBV7-9 and TRBJ1-1, with no clear D. The CDR3 is 11 amino acids. Germline lookup yields CDR1 SEHNR and CDR2 FQNEAQ (reference sequence). Trimming removed 2 bases from V and 7 bases from J, with 5 bases in between. CDR3 loop: CASSLLSEAFF. CDR3 bases: TGTGCCAGCAGCTTACTCAGTGAAGCTTTCTTT.

CDR3 sequence reads: CASSPGGNEQFF. For the CDR3, the DNA is TGTGCCAGCTCACCGGGCGGGAATGAGCAGTTCTTC. The chain recombines TRBV18 with TRBJ2-1; TRBD2 is a possible D gene (5 bases). Germline-derived CDR1 and CDR2 are KGHSH and LQKENI. The CDR3 is made up of 12 amino acids. Trimming left V 3 bases short and J 7 bases short, with 7 bases between.

The chain recombines TRBV10-3 with TRBJ2-3; the D is unclear. Trimming cost V 3 bases and J 1 base, with 8 bases left between them. The CDR3 totals 14 residues. In germline, CDR1 is ENHRY, CDR2 SYGVKD. This CDR3 is CAISEILGTDTQYF. DNA for the CDR3: TGTGCCATCAGTGAAATCTTAGGCACAGATACGCAGTATTTT.

CDR3 loop: CASSLGTGIDEQYF. As DNA, the CDR3 is TGCGCCAGCAGCCTAGGGACAGGGATCGACGAGCAGTACTTC. J is TRBJ2-7 and V is TRBV4-3; the match to TRBD1 covers 9 bases. Germline V gene sequence: CDR1 LGHNA, CDR2 YSLEER. The CDR3 totals 14 residues. The V segment lost 4 bases and the J segment 5 bases; nucleotides outside the gene matches: 6.

J is TRBJ2-3 and V is TRBV7-6; 9 bases are shared with TRBD2. Germline V gene lookup returns CDR1 SGHVS and CDR2 FNYEAQ. Unmatched junction bases numbered 6, after V lost 2 bases and J lost 3 bases. This CDR3 region has 16 residues. The CDR3 DNA sequence: TGTGCCAGCAGCTTATCCAGCGGGGGGCCAACAGATACGCAGTATTTT. Translating gives CASSLSSGGPTDTQYF.

CDR3: CASSQSPYNEQFF. CDR3 coding DNA: TGTGCCAGCAGCCAGTCCCCCTACAATGAGCAGTTCTTC. The genes are TRBV11-3 and TRBJ2-1; D remains ambiguous. This CDR3 has 13 residues. Trimming shortened V by 5 bases and J by 2 bases, and 7 bases separated the two germline ends. Germline CDR1 and CDR2: SGHNT and YENEEA.

This sequence joins TRBV10-3 and TRBJ2-7, with D maybe TRBD2 (7 bases). Germline loops: CDR1 ENHRY, CDR2 SYGVKD. V gave up 6 bases and J gave up 3 bases, with 15 bases separating them. This CDR3 is built from 14 residues. CDR3 nucleotide sequence: TGTGCCATCAGGGGAGGGCAGGGGTTCTACGAGCAGTACTTC. Translated, it gives CAIRGGQGFYEQYF.

The gene calls are TRBV5-1 and TRBJ1-1, with 7 bases fitting TRBD1. In germline, CDR1 is SGHRS, CDR2 YFSETQ. The V gene end was trimmed by 3 bases and the J gene end by 0 bases; junction bases not matched to a gene: 2. This CDR3 has 14 amino acids. CDR3 sequence: CASSSTGLNTEAFF. In nucleotides, the CDR3 is TGCGCCAGCAGCTCGACAGGGCTGAACACTGAAGCTTTCTTT.

V is TRBV9 and J is TRBJ2-3; 9 bases match TRBD2. Per germline, CDR1 SGDLS and CDR2 YYNGEE. This CDR3 is 15 amino acids long. V gave up 1 base and J gave up 0 bases; unmatched junction bases: 0. Written as DNA, the CDR3 is TGTGCCAGCAGCGTAACTAGCGGGAGCACAGATACGCAGTATTTT. Protein sequence: CASSVTSGSTDTQYF.

The J gene is TRBJ1-2, the V gene TRBV7-8; D is ambiguous. CDR3 length: 13 residues. Germline-derived CDR1 and CDR2 are SGHVS and FQNEAQ. V gave up 1 base and J gave up 6 bases, with 9 bases separating them. The CDR3 sequence: CASSLGGMDGYTF. In DNA, the CDR3 is TGTGCCAGCAGCTTAGGAGGGATGGATGGCTACACCTTC. Looking up the rest from reference TRBV7-8 and TRBJ1-2 gives the full variable domain: GAGVSQSPRYKVAKRGQDVALRCDPISGHVSLFWYQQALGQGPEFLTYFQNEAQLDKSGLPSDRFFAERPEGSVSTLKIQRTQQEDSAVYLCASSLGGMDGYTFGSGTRLTVV.